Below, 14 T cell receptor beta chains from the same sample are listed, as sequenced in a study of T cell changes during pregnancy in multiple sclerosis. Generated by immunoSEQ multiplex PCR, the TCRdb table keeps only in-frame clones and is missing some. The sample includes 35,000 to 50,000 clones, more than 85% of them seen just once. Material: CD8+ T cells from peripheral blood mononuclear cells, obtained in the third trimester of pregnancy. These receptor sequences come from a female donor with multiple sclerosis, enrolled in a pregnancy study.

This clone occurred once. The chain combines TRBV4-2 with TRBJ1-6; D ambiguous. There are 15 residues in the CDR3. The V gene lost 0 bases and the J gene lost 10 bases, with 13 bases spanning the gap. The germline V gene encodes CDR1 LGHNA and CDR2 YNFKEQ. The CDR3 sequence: CASSQDTEPGSPLHF. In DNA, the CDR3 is TGTGCCAGCAGCCAAGATACTGAGCCGGGGTCACCCCTCCACTTT.

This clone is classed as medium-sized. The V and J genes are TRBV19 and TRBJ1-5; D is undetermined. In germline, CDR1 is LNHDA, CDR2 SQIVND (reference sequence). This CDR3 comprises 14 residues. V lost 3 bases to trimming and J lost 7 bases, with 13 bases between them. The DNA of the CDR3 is TGTGCCAGTAGTATGATCTCAGATTGGCAGCCCCAGCATTTT. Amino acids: CASSMISDWQPQHF.

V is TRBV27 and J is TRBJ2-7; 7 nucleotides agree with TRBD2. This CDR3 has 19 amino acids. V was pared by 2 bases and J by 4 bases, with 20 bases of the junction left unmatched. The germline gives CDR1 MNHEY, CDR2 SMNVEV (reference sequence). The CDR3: CASSLVTGRREGLVYEQYF. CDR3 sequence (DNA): TGTGCCAGCAGTTTAGTCACTGGAAGGAGGGAGGGCCTAGTATACGAGCAGTACTTC.

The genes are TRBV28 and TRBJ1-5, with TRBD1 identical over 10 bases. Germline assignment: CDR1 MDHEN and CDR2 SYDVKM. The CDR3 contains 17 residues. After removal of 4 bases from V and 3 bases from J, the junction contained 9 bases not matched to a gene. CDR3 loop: CASSSDRGSGTNQPQHF. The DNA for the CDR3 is TGTGCCAGCAGTTCGGACAGGGGGAGCGGGACCAATCAGCCCCAGCATTTT.

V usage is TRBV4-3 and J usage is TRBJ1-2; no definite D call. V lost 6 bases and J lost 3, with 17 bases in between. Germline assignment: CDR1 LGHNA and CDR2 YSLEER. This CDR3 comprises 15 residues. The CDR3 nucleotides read TGCGCCAGCAGTCAGGCGGTAGCGACGGACTATGGCTACACCTTC. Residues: CASSQAVATDYGYTF.

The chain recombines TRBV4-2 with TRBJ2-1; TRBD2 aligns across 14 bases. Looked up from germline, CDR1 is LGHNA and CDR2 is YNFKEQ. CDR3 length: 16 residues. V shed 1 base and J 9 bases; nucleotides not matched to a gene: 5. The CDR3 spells CASSQATSGRASEQFF. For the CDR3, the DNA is TGTGCCAGCAGCCAAGCGACTAGCGGGAGGGCCTCTGAGCAGTTCTTC.

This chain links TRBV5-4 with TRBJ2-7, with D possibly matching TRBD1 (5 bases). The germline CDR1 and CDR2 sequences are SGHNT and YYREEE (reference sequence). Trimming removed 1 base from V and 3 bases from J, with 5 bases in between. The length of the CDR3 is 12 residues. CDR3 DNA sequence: TGTGCCAGCAGCTTGAGGGGCTACGAGCAGTACTTC. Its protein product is CASSLRGYEQYF.

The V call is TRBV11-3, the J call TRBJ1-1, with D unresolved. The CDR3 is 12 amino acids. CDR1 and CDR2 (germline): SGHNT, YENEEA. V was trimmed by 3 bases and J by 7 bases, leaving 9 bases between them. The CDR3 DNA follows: TGTGCCAGCAGCTTGGTCAGAGGTGAAGCTTTCTTT. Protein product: CASSLVRGEAFF.

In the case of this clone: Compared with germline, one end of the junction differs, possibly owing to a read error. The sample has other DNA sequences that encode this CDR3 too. The CDR3: CASSYRGGKLFF. In DNA, the CDR3 is TGCGCCAGCAGTTACAGGGGAGGAAAACTGTTTTTT. The V gene is TRBV6-5, the J gene TRBJ1-4; 7 bases line up with TRBD1. Germline V CDR1 and CDR2: MNHEY, SVGAGI. The CDR3 consists of 12 residues.

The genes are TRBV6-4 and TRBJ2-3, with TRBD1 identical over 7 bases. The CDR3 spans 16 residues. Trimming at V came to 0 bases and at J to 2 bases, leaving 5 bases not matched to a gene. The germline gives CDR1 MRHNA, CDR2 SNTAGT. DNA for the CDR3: TGTGCCAGCAGTGACTCGGCAGGGGGTGCCACAGATACGCAGTATTTT. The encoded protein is CASSDSAGGATDTQYF.

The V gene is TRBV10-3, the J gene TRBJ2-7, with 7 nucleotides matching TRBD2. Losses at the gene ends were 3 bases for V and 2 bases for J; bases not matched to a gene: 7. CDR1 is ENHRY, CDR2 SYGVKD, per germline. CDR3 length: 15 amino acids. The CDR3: CAISDSGLEAYEQYF. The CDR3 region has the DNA TGTGCCATCAGTGATTCAGGACTAGAAGCCTACGAGCAGTACTTC.

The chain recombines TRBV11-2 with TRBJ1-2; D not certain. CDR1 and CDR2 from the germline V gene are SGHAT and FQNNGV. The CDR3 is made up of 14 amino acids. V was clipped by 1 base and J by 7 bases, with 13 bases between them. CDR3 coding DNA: TGTGCCAGCAGCTTAGTGGGGAGTAGTGGTGGCTACACCTTC. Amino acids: CASSLVGSSGGYTF.

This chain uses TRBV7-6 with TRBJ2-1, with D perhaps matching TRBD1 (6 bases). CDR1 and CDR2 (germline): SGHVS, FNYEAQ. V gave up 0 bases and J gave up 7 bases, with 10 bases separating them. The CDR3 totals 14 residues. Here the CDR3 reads CASSLAPGVNEQFF. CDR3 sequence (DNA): TGTGCCAGCAGCTTAGCTCCAGGGGTGAATGAGCAGTTCTTC.

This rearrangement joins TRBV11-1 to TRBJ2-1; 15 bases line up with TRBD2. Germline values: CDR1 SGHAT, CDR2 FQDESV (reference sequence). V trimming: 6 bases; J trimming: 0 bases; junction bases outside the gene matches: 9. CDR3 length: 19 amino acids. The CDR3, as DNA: TGTGCCAGCAGATCAGAAGGGACTAGCGGGGGGAGCTCCTACAATGAGCAGTTCTTC. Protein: CASRSEGTSGGSSYNEQFF.